The next 16 T cell receptor beta chains were all read from a single sample in a study of T cells in Graves' hyperthyroidism and ophthalmopathy. Amplification of TCR beta CDR3 regions used RNA as the template. The HTBI primer set served for first-round RT-PCR of the TCR CDR3. TCRdb recomputed calls from the multiplex PCR reads with MiXCR, one row per CDR3 protein. This repertoire shows about 420,000 distinct CDR3 sequences, 15% to 19% found once; its top ten account for around an eighth. The sequenced sample consisted of blood. The receptors were sampled from a woman between 18 and 29 years old with Graves' hyperthyroidism.

The chain links TRBV24-1 to TRBJ1-4; no clear D gene. Looked up from germline, CDR1 is KGHDR and CDR2 is SFDVKD. The CDR3 contains 14 residues. V lost 4 bases and J 8 bases, leaving 13 bases between the germline ends. This CDR3 is CATSEAGLGEKLFF. The CDR3 bases are TGTGCCACCAGTGAAGCAGGCCTCGGAGAAAAACTGTTTTTT.

This chain joins TRBV7-3 and TRBJ2-2; D gene unclear. Trimming cost V 2 bases and J 8 bases, with 9 bases left between them. The CDR3 spans 13 residues. The V gene's germline CDR1 is SGHTA and CDR2 FQGTGA. The CDR3 bases are TGTGCCAGCAGCTTATCCGATGCGGGGGAGCTGTTTTTT. Its translation is CASSLSDAGELFF.

The rearrangement links TRBV4-2 to TRBJ2-1; TRBD2 is a possible D gene (5 bases). Per the germline V gene, CDR1 is LGHNA and CDR2 is YNFKEQ. The length of the CDR3 is 17 residues. V lost 0 bases to trimming and J lost 0 bases, with 12 bases between them. DNA for the CDR3: TGTGCCAGCAGCCAAGAGCCCCTGGGGAGCTCCTACAATGAGCAGTTCTTC. It is translated as CASSQEPLGSSYNEQFF.

V and J are TRBV20-1 and TRBJ2-2; 8 nucleotides line up with TRBD1. Germline lookup yields CDR1 DFQATT and CDR2 SNEGSKA (reference sequence). The CDR3 loop spans 14 amino acids. The V segment lost 5 bases and the J segment 2 bases; nucleotides outside the gene matches: 4. For the CDR3, the DNA is TGCAGTGCTCCAGGACAGGGTAACACCGGGGAGCTGTTTTTT. Residues: CSAPGQGNTGELFF.

The chain combines TRBV6-2 or TRBV6-3 with TRBJ1-5; 7 nucleotides line up with TRBD1. V lost 2 bases, J lost 0 bases, and 4 bases stayed unmatched. CDR1 is MNHEY and CDR2 is SVGEGT in the germline V gene. This CDR3 contains 16 residues. For the CDR3, the DNA is TGTGCCAGCAGTTACGGGACAGACTATAGCAATCAGCCCCAGCATTTT. It specifies CASSYGTDYSNQPQHF.

This clonotype has only a few counts. The junction shows a germline mismatch at one end, possibly a read error. J is TRBJ1-2 and V is TRBV7-2; the D gene is possibly TRBD1 (6 bases). Germline CDR1 and CDR2: SGHTA and FQGNSA. CDR3 length equals 12 residues. Here the CDR3 reads CASSLGTLKCSF. For the CDR3, the DNA is TGTGCCAGCAGCCTCGGGACACTCAAGTGCTCCTTC.

This clonotype has at least ten counts. The chain uses TRBV5-1 and TRBJ2-1; 10 nucleotides agree with TRBD1. J gave up 9 bases and V 0 bases, and 12 bases lay outside the gene matches. CDR1 and CDR2 (germline): SGHRS, YFSETQ. The CDR3 totals 17 residues. CDR3 bases: TGCGCCAGCAGCTTGGGGGGCGGGACAGGGGTGCCAGCTGAGCAGTTCTTC. Its protein is CASSLGGGTGVPAEQFF.

There are many counts of this clonotype. The chain employs TRBV3-1 and TRBJ1-1; TRBD1 matches at 10 bases. V shed 0 bases, J shed 5 bases, and the junction held 3 bases outside the gene matches. Germline CDR1 and CDR2: LGHDT and YNNKEL (reference sequence). The CDR3 spans 15 residues. The CDR3 region is CASSQEGTGVTEAFF. CDR3 sequence (DNA): TGTGCCAGCAGCCAAGAAGGGACAGGGGTTACTGAAGCTTTCTTT.

This clonotype was seen many times. The chain carries TRBV28 and TRBJ2-7; 8 bases are a match to TRBD2. This CDR3 region has 14 residues. Germline assignment: CDR1 MDHEN and CDR2 SYDVKM. The J segment lost 6 bases and the V segment lost 2 bases, leaving 6 bases of the junction unmatched. The CDR3 region has the DNA TGTGCCAGCAGTTTAATGACTAGCGCCGGCGAGCAGTACTTC. Encoded protein: CASSLMTSAGEQYF. The variable domain in full, with the rest retrieved from reference TRBV28 and TRBJ2-7, is DVKVTQSSRYLVKRTGEKVFLECVQDMDHENMFWYRQDPGLGLRLIYFSYDVKMKEKGDIPEGYSVSREKKERFSLILESASTNQTSMYLCASSLMTSAGEQYFGPGTRLTVT.

The genes are TRBV6-1 and TRBJ2-2; 10 bases fit TRBD1. V shed 6 bases and J 1 base; nucleotides not matched to a gene: 5. The CDR3 has 16 residues. Per germline, CDR1 MNHNS and CDR2 SASEGT. CDR3 region: CASRKTGGKNTGELFF. CDR3 in DNA: TGTGCCAGCAGAAAGACAGGGGGCAAGAACACCGGGGAGCTGTTTTTT.

At least ten counts were recorded for this clonotype. The chain is built from TRBV11-1 and TRBJ1-1; maybe TRBD1 (5 bases). The germline V gene has CDR1 SGHAT and CDR2 FQDESV (reference sequence). The V gene lost 5 bases and the J gene lost 1 base, with 20 bases spanning the gap. CDR3 length: 17 amino acids. CDR3: CASSTINEGRPNTEAFF. The CDR3 DNA sequence: TGTGCCAGCAGCACGATAAATGAGGGACGGCCGAACACTGAAGCTTTCTTT.

Regarding this clonotype: The junction and the germline gene differ at one end; a read error may be behind it. The chain links TRBV5-1 to TRBJ2-2; D may be TRBD2 (5 bases). Germline V gene data show CDR1 as SGHRS and CDR2 as YFSETQ. The CDR3 extends over 16 amino acids. CDR3 sequence (DNA): TGCGCCAGCAGCTTGTCCTTAGCTAGGAACACCGGGGAGCTGTTCTTT. Translating it yields CASSLSLARNTGELFF.

This clonotype has a handful of counts. A read error may explain this, as a much larger clone is one base away. The genes are TRBV28 and TRBJ2-7, with 7 bases aligning to TRBD2. J lost 9 bases, V lost 4 bases, and 18 bases had no gene match. The CDR3 runs 16 residues. Germline-derived CDR1 and CDR2 are MDHEN and SYDVKM. The CDR3 DNA sequence: TGTGCCAGCAGTTCTATCTCTGGACTAGGGTCGTGTGGGCAGTACTTC. Translated, it gives CASSSISGLGSCGQYF.

The chain is built from TRBV12-3 or TRBV12-4 and TRBJ2-2, with 8 positions matching TRBD2. The trim removed 4 bases at V and 6 bases at J, leaving 7 bases unmatched. The CDR3 covers 15 residues. In DNA, the CDR3 is TGTGCCAGCAGTTCTCGGGGGGGGCCAGCCGGGGAGCTGTTTTTT. This translates into CASSSRGGPAGELFF.

The chain carries TRBV11-3 and TRBJ2-1; TRBD2 matches at 7 bases. The V and J ends lost 4 bases and 1 base, in that order; junction bases with no gene match: 4. The CDR3 consists of 15 residues. The germline CDR1 and CDR2 sequences are SGHNT and YENEEA. The CDR3 is CASSSAGVSYNEQFF. CDR3 nucleotide sequence: TGTGCCAGCAGCTCTGCGGGGGTGTCCTACAATGAGCAGTTCTTC.

This clonotype appeared many times. This chain joins TRBV6-5 and TRBJ2-5; the match to TRBD2 covers 8 bases. V shed 0 bases, J shed 1 base, and the junction held 7 bases outside the gene matches. The CDR3 is made up of 17 amino acids. Per germline, CDR1 MNHEY and CDR2 SVGAGI. CDR3 sequence: CASSYSHGGALQETQYF. CDR3 DNA sequence: TGTGCCAGCAGTTACTCACACGGGGGGGCACTCCAAGAGACCCAGTACTTC.